The 16 T cell receptor beta chains below all came from one sample that was sequenced in a study of T and B cells in COVID-19 patients. Multiplex PCR with BIOMED2 TRB-A/B primer pools amplified TRB rearrangements. In TCRdb, the multiplex PCR reads were re-called with MiXCR into one record per CDR3 protein. The sample holds 13,000 to 15,000 distinct CDR3 sequences; approximately 28% are singletons and the top ten take over 6.5%. TRB was amplified from approximately 250-480 ng of blood genomic DNA. Sequencing was carried out using blood. The receptors originated from a human donor who had recovered from COVID-19.

By proportion, this clonotype is medium-sized. The chain joins TRBV29-1 to TRBJ2-1; TRBD2 agrees at 8 bases. In germline, CDR1 is SQVTM, CDR2 ANQGSEA. CDR3 length: 16 amino acids. J was trimmed by 5 bases and V by 5 bases; bases with no gene match: 14. CDR3 DNA sequence: TGCAGCGTTCAAGGCCGACTAGCGCCCGACCACAATGAGCAGTTCTTC. It encodes CSVQGRLAPDHNEQFF.

This clonotype is classed as medium-sized. The J gene is TRBJ2-7, the V gene TRBV29-1, with D possibly TRBD1 on 6 matching bases. Looked up from germline, CDR1 is SQVTM and CDR2 is ANQGSEA. There are 14 residues in the CDR3. Trimming cost V 0 bases and J 4 bases, with 13 bases left between them. The CDR3 nucleotides read TGCAGCGTTGAAGATCCACGAGGGGGATACGAGCAGTACTTC. Residues: CSVEDPRGGYEQYF.

V and J are TRBV7-9 and TRBJ2-7; no clear D. The germline V gene has CDR1 SEHNR and CDR2 FQNEAQ (reference sequence). The CDR3 runs 13 residues. The ends were cut back, 2 bases at V and 5 bases at J, with 10 bases in the middle. The CDR3 DNA reads TGTGCCAGCAGCTTAACCGGGTTAGACGAGCAGTACTTC. Translated, it gives CASSLTGLDEQYF.

J is TRBJ1-1 and V is TRBV7-6; tentatively, D is TRBD1 (5 bases). Trimming took 4 bases from V and 5 from J, leaving 14 bases between them. Germline lookup yields CDR1 SGHVS and CDR2 FNYEAQ. The CDR3 length is 14 residues. In nucleotides, the CDR3 is TGTGCCAGCAGCTGGCGGGGGGGGGAGACTGAAGCTTTCTTT. Translated, it gives CASSWRGGETEAFF.

The rearrangement uses TRBV12-3 or TRBV12-4 and TRBJ2-2; TRBD1 aligns across 12 bases. CDR3 length: 14 amino acids. V was pared by 6 bases and J by 9 bases, with 5 bases of the junction left unmatched. The CDR3 is CASRGTGGRRELFF. CDR3 nucleotide sequence: TGTGCCAGCAGAGGGACAGGGGGCCGGAGGGAGCTGTTTTTT.

This clonotype occurred a few times. V gene TRBV5-1 combines with J gene TRBJ2-5; TRBD2 matches 9 bases. The CDR3 is 14 residues long. Germline V gives CDR1 SGHRS, CDR2 YFSETQ. Trimming took 7 bases from V and 2 from J; bases not matched to a gene: 6. CDR3 protein: CASRGAGGQETQYF. The DNA for the CDR3 is TGCGCCAGCCGGGGGGCGGGGGGGCAAGAGACCCAGTACTTC.

This clonotype was seen more than once but under ten times. This rearrangement joins TRBV10-1 to TRBJ2-3; 9 bases agree with TRBD1. CDR3 length: 14 amino acids. CDR1 and CDR2 (germline): WNHNN, SYGVQD (reference sequence). V shed 6 bases, J shed 3 bases, and the junction held 4 bases outside the gene matches. CDR3 DNA: TGCGCCAGCAGGGGACAGGGAAGAACAGATACGCAGTATTTT. As protein: CASRGQGRTDTQYF.

A few counts support this clonotype. The chain links TRBV5-1 to TRBJ2-7, with 9 bases matching TRBD1. The germline V gene has CDR1 SGHRS and CDR2 YFSETQ. The CDR3 is 16 residues long. V lost 4 bases, J lost 5 bases, and 13 bases stayed unmatched. The CDR3 spells CASSTEPGQGSDEQYF. The CDR3 bases are TGCGCCAGCAGCACGGAACCGGGACAGGGTAGCGACGAGCAGTACTTC.

Sample share makes this clonotype medium-sized. The chain joins TRBV18 to TRBJ2-3; 9 nucleotides agree with TRBD2. V trimming: 3 bases; J trimming: 0 bases; junction bases outside the gene matches: 1. The CDR3 runs to 15 residues. Per germline, CDR1 KGHSH and CDR2 LQKENI. CDR3 protein: CASSPTSGSTDTQYF. The CDR3 DNA follows: TGTGCCAGCTCACCGACTAGCGGTAGCACAGATACGCAGTATTTT.

The V gene is TRBV5-6, the J gene TRBJ1-4; the D is unclear. The CDR3 spans 16 residues. CDR1 is SGHDT, CDR2 YYEEEE, per germline. V gave up 2 bases and J gave up 0 bases, with 11 bases separating them. The CDR3 DNA sequence: TGTGCCAGCAGCTTCCTCGCGGATGCAACTAATGAAAAACTGTTTTTT. Translating it yields CASSFLADATNEKLFF.

The sample holds many counts of this clonotype. The chain couples TRBV6-5 to TRBJ1-3; D remains unclear. Germline assignment: CDR1 MNHEY and CDR2 SVGAGI. Trimming removed 6 bases at V and 0 bases at J, with 6 bases between. The CDR3 has 13 amino acids. CDR3 bases: TGTGCCAGCAGCCCCTTCTCTGGAAACACCATATATTTT. Encoded protein: CASSPFSGNTIYF.

The chain employs TRBV18 and TRBJ1-3; 7 bases agree with TRBD1. V shed 4 bases and J 8 bases; nucleotides not matched to a gene: 17. CDR3 size: 17 residues. Germline V gene lookup returns CDR1 KGHSH and CDR2 LQKENI. The chain's CDR3 is CASSLGQAGATSDTIYF. For the CDR3, the DNA is TGTGCCAGCTCACTCGGACAGGCTGGGGCCACCTCAGACACCATATATTTT.

This clonotype has just a few counts. The V and J genes are TRBV5-4 and TRBJ2-5, with a weak D call TRBD2 (5 bases). Germline CDR1 is SGHNT and CDR2 is YYREEE (reference sequence). CDR3 length equals 15 residues. The V and J ends lost 1 base and 3 bases respectively, with 13 bases between them. The CDR3 DNA sequence: TGTGCCAGCAGCTTGAGGAGGACTTACAAAGAGACCCAGTACTTC. Its protein is CASSLRRTYKETQYF.

This clonotype was seen more than once but under ten times. The chain employs TRBV18 and TRBJ1-4; possible D gene TRBD1, 6 bases. Germline V lookup: CDR1 KGHSH, CDR2 LQKENI. The CDR3 consists of 13 residues. Trimming took off 6 bases at V and 8 bases at J, with 13 bases between the two ends. The CDR3 sequence: CASSGLGAEKLFF. The DNA of the CDR3 is TGTGCCAGCTCCGGCCTGGGGGCAGAAAAACTGTTTTTT. The variable domain in full, completed from reference TRBV18 and TRBJ1-4, reads NAGVMQNPRHLVRRRGQEARLRCSPMKGHSHVYWYRQLPEEGLKFMVYLQKENIIDESGMPKERFSAEFPKEGPSILRIQQVVRGDSAAYFCASSGLGAEKLFFGSGTQLSVL.

The CDR3 loop is CASSDSWNTGELFF. CDR3 DNA sequence: TGTGCCAGCAGTGACTCTTGGAACACCGGGGAGCTGTTTTTT. The chain links TRBV6-4 to TRBJ2-2; no clear D. Between the trimmed V and J ends, which lost 0 bases and 1 base, there was a span of 3 bases. This CDR3 contains 14 residues. Germline V gene lookup returns CDR1 MRHNA and CDR2 SNTAGT.

The chain couples TRBV24-1 to TRBJ2-5; D not resolved. The CDR3 covers 17 residues. Germline-derived CDR1 and CDR2 are KGHDR and SFDVKD. Trimming removed 0 bases from V and 1 base from J, with 14 bases in between. CDR3 nucleotide sequence: TGTGCCACCAGTGATTTGCCCTCTCTACAAACCCAAGAGACCCAGTACTTC. Translation: CATSDLPSLQTQETQYF.